The entry below gives a single T cell receptor (beta chain) sequence along with its context. The assay was immunoSEQ multiplex PCR, and TCRdb's table has in-frame clones only and misses some. The sample yields 400,000 to 500,000 clones, about 88% seen once. These data come from a study of blood T cell repertoires in COVID-19. Study information: Samples taken during acute and convalescent COVID-19 were collected in the United States, Italy and Spain.

Germline assignment: CDR1 SGHAT and CDR2 FQNNGV. The V and J ends lost 5 bases and 2 bases respectively, with 14 bases between them. This CDR3 comprises 15 residues. The chain uses TRBV11-2 and TRBJ2-3; D is possibly TRBD2 (6 bases). The sample comprised PBMCs or T cells enriched from blood (not recorded which). This clonotype originated in a woman aged 18 to 35 who had been exposed to COVID-19. The CDR3 nucleotides read TGTGCCAGCAGCGAAACCGGGGGATTCACAGATACGCAGTATTTT. Protein sequence: CASSETGGFTDTQYF.